The text below deals with one TCR beta chain. These data belong to a study of blood T cell repertoires in COVID-19. Background on the study: The United States, Italy and Spain were the sources of the acute and convalescent COVID-19 samples. The analysed material was cDNA or gDNA that came from T cells, B-cell-depleted T cells, or PBMCs.

Between the trimmed V and J ends, which lost 5 bases and 6 bases, there was a span of 12 bases. CDR3 length: 13 residues. Germline loops: CDR1 SGHDT, CDR2 YYEEEE. Authors' processing steps: Estimation of nucleated cell counts was performed using reference gene primer amplification. Only in-frame clones appear in the TCRdb table, and some are missing; sequencing was by immunoSEQ multiplex PCR. V, J and clone size are taken as reported in that table, and D and trimming were inferred from the DNA itself. This sample has approximately 210,000 clones, with 84% found just once. The source of this sequence is a woman in her forties or fifties with active or convalescent COVID-19. The specimen was peripheral blood. J is TRBJ1-5 and V is TRBV5-6; perhaps TRBD1 as D (5 bases). The CDR3, as DNA: TGTGCCAGCAGTGGGGGGTGGAGTCAGCCCCAGCATTTT. The encoded protein is CASSGGWSQPQHF.